This T cell receptor (beta chain) originates from a study of T-cell memory formation after mild COVID-19. This clonotype was seen a handful of times. Its antigen is undetermined. Constant-segment primers were used for 5'RACE, and the resulting TCR alpha and TCR beta cDNA libraries carried sample barcodes and UMIs. A single record per CDR3 protein comes from TCRdb applying MiXCR to the 5' RACE reads. The repertoire consists of 85,000 to 130,000 distinct CDR3 sequences, with around 11% occurring once and the leading ten covering roughly 30%. J was trimmed by 8 bases and V by 11 bases; bases with no gene match: 10. CDR1 and CDR2 from the germline V gene are SEHNR and FQNEAQ (reference sequence). This CDR3 comprises 14 residues. Points from the study as a whole: The authors left the SARS-CoV-2 specificity of second-wave clones peaking on day 37 unconfirmed. The appearance of some responding clones in pre-infection memory suggested that cross-reactive memory joined.

V is TRBV7-9 and J is TRBJ2-1; 12 positions match TRBD1. The receptor's source is an adult woman who had mild COVID-19 (a few samples of this study predate the infection). Cell type and time point are not known. Sample: PBMCs or a T cell subset sorted from them (not recorded which). The CDR3 is CAGLGTGGLDEQFF. DNA for the CDR3: TGTGCCGGCCTTGGGACAGGGGGCTTAGATGAGCAGTTCTTC.